This T cell receptor beta chain originates from a study of radiotherapy plus CTLA-4 blockade in lung cancer. Across the whole study: Disease control reached more than 25%, with objective responses in roughly 19%. Regarding the study as a whole: With interferon-beta, early dynamics of blood T cell clones were reported to best predict response.

On this clone: Its antigen remains unknown.

The data were produced by immunoSEQ multiplex PCR, yet TCRdb's version contains in-frame clones alone and is incomplete. This sample has 70,000 to 90,000 clones; approximately 86% occur once, and the top ten carry 0.85% to 0.9%. The clonotype was recovered from a human donor with non-small cell lung cancer who had stable disease on radiotherapy plus ipilimumab. Sample: peripheral blood, taken from a patient treated with radiotherapy plus ipilimumab.

The CDR3 sequence is CASSLPGLAGGTTDTQYF. For the CDR3, the DNA is TGCGCCAGCAGCCTACCGGGACTAGCGGGGGGTACCACAGATACGCAGTATTTT. The V and J genes are TRBV5-1 and TRBJ2-3; 15 positions match TRBD2. Trimming cost V 4 bases and J 2 bases; bases outside gene matches: 8. The CDR3 sequence is 18 residues long. In germline, CDR1 is SGHRS, CDR2 YFSETQ.